These 8 T cell receptor beta chains were all obtained from the same sample, sequenced in a study of CD8 T cells in ankylosing spondylitis listed by TCRdb under 2017. Points the paper makes about the study in general: A TCR beta motif made up of several highly homologous amino acid variants appeared to be characteristic of blood from ankylosing spondylitis patients.

The library was made by 5' RACE. The sequencer was an Illumina HiSeq 2500. In TCRdb, the public reads were trimmed at Q25 with fastp and aligned with MiXCR, with productive beta chains retained. Rows matching on CDR3 protein sequence are summarized as one entry with the most common DNA and genes. In all, the sample holds roughly 450,000 distinct CDR3 sequences, and 25% to 30% of those were seen once. Of the sample, 0.85% to 1% falls within the top ten clones. Their cognate antigens are unknown. Sequenced: blood, either unsorted or a sorted T cell fraction (not recorded which). The origin of the receptors is a male donor with ankylosing spondylitis.

In this sample, this clonotype turned up a few times. DNA for the CDR3: TGTGCCAGCAGCATTCCACTAGCGGCGTTACGGCCCTCTCAAGATACGCAGTATTTT. It yields the protein CASSIPLAALRPSQDTQYF. This chain connects TRBV11-2 to TRBJ2-3; 8 nucleotides agree with TRBD2. Germline CDR1 and CDR2: SGHAT and FQNNGV. V shed 5 bases and J 5 bases; nucleotides not matched to a gene: 21. CDR3 length: 19 amino acids.

The chain has TRBV15 and TRBJ1-2; D is unclear. The CDR3 has 13 amino acids. Germline values: CDR1 LNHNV, CDR2 YYDKDF (reference sequence). V was trimmed by 1 base and J by 0 bases, leaving 3 bases between them. The CDR3 DNA follows: TGTGCCACCAGCAGAGCCGCTAACTATGGCTACACCTTC. The encoded protein is CATSRAANYGYTF.

The V and J genes are TRBV27 and TRBJ2-2; TRBD1 agrees at 8 bases. This CDR3 has 17 residues. V was clipped by 4 bases and J by 7 bases; unmatched bases: 14. Germline CDR1 reads MNHEY; CDR2 reads SMNVEV (reference sequence). CDR3 nucleotide sequence: TGTGCCAGCAGTTCCGCTGGGCAGGGGGCAATGGGCGGGGAGCTGTTTTTT. Translating gives CASSSAGQGAMGGELFF.

The chain has TRBV20-1 and TRBJ1-2; D is ambiguous. Trimming took 0 bases from V and 0 from J, leaving 8 bases between them. Germline loops: CDR1 DFQATT, CDR2 SNEGSKA (reference sequence). This CDR3 has 14 residues. The CDR3 spells CSAREGRSNYGYTF. As DNA, the CDR3 is TGCAGTGCTAGAGAGGGCAGATCTAACTATGGCTACACCTTC.

This chain connects TRBV20-1 to TRBJ2-7; 14 bases agree with TRBD2. V lost 6 bases, J lost 6 bases, and 7 bases stayed unmatched. The CDR3 extends over 14 amino acids. CDR1 is DFQATT, CDR2 SNEGSKA, per germline (reference sequence). The CDR3: CSARGTSGSGEQYV. The CDR3 DNA sequence: TGCAGTGCCCGGGGGACTAGCGGGAGTGGCGAGCAGTACGTC.

The chain uses TRBV24-1 and TRBJ1-2; 9 nucleotides match TRBD1. Germline V lookup: CDR1 KGHDR, CDR2 SFDVKD. The trim removed 5 bases at V and 7 bases at J, leaving 4 bases unmatched. The CDR3 loop spans 13 amino acids. CDR3 residues: CATSAGQGGGYTF. The DNA of the CDR3 is TGTGCCACCAGTGCGGGACAGGGTGGTGGCTACACCTTC.

In the case of this clonotype: Germline is not matched at one junction end, which may reflect a read error. The J gene is TRBJ1-2, the V gene TRBV25-1; D remains ambiguous. Germline V gene sequence: CDR1 MGHDK, CDR2 SYGVNS. The CDR3 has 8 residues. CDR3 amino acids: CASSAPRF. The CDR3 nucleotides read TGTGCCAGCAGTGCCCCAAGGTTC.

This sequence joins TRBV20-1 and TRBJ1-2; tentatively, D is TRBD1 (6 bases). The CDR3 has 14 amino acids. From germline, CDR1 is DFQATT and CDR2 SNEGSKA (reference sequence). V was clipped by 0 bases and J by 11 bases, with 19 bases between them. In DNA form, the CDR3 reads TGCAGTGCTAGAGATAGGACAGTGAAATCGGCGTACACCTTC. Encoded protein: CSARDRTVKSAYTF.